This T cell receptor beta chain was sequenced during a study of T cell repertoires in cytomegalovirus infection. Trimming cost V 1 base and J 0 bases, with 7 bases left between them. Germline lookup yields CDR1 SGHNT and CDR2 YENEEA. This CDR3 is built from 16 residues. With respect to this clonotype: Its antigen is not identified.

One entry per CDR3 protein, called by TCRdb with MiXCR from the reads. The sample shows fewer than 1,000,000 distinct CDR3 sequences, less than 40% of them seen only once. The sample was cultured CD8+ T cells from PBMCs, taken from culture after CMV antigen stimulation. This chain uses TRBV11-3 with TRBJ2-6; no clear D gene. The sequence derives from a human donor in good health (CMV status not recorded). Some clones in this sample may be carry-over from other donors' samples. The CDR3 reads CASSLGSLSGANVLTF. The DNA for the CDR3 is TGTGCCAGCAGCTTAGGATCTCTCTCTGGGGCCAACGTCCTGACTTTC.